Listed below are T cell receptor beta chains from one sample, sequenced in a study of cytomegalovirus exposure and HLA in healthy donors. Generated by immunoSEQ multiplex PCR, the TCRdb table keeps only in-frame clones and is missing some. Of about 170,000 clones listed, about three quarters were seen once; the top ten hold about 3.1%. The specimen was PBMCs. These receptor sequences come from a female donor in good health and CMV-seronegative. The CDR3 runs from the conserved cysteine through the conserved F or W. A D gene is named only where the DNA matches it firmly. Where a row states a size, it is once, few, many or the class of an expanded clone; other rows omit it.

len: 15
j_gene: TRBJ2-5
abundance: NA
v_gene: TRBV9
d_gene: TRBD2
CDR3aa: CASSFSGSLGETQYF
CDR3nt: TGTGCCAGTAGCTTTAGCGGGAGCCTGGGGGAGACCCAGTACTTC

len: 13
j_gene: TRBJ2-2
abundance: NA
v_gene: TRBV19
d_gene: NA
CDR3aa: CASSTPFSGELFF
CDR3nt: TGTGCCAGTAGTACCCCTTTCTCCGGGGAGCTGTTTTTT

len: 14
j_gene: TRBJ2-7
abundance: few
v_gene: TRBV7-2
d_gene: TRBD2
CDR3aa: CASSHSSGGVDTYF
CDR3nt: TGTGCCAGCAGCCATAGTAGCGGGGGGGTTGACACGTACTTC

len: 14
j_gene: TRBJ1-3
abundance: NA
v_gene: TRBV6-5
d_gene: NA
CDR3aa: CASRRGDHGNTIYF
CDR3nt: TGTGCCAGCAGACGAGGAGATCACGGAAACACCATATATTTT

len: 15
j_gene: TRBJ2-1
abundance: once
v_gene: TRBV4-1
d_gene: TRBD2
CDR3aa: CASSQGGSSYNEQFF
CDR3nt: TGCGCCAGCAGCCAAGGCGGGAGCTCCTACAATGAGCAGTTCTTC

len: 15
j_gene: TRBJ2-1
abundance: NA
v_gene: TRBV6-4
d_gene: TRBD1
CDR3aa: CASSDGQGPYNEQFF
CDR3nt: TGTGCCAGCAGTGACGGACAGGGTCCCTACAATGAGCAGTTCTTC

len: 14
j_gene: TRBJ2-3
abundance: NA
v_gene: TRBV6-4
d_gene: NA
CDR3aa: CASSEGIGTDTQYF
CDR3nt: TGTGCCAGCTCAGAGGGAATCGGAACAGATACGCAGTATTTT

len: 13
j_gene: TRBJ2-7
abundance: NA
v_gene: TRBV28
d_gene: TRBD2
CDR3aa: CAIQREAEYEQYF
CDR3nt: TGTGCCATCCAGCGGGAGGCGGAGTATGAGCAGTACTTC

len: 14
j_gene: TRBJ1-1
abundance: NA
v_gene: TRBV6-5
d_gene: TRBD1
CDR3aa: CASTSDRGQIEAFF
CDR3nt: TGTGCCAGCACCTCGGACAGGGGCCAGATTGAAGCTTTCTTT

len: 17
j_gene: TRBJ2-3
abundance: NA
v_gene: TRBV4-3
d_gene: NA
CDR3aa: CASSQDPVPRGTDTQYF
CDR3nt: TGCGCCAGCAGCCAAGATCCGGTCCCGCGCGGCACAGATACGCAGTATTTT

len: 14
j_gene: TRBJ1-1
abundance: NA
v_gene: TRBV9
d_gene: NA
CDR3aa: CASSAGVENTEAFF
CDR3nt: TGTGCCAGCAGCGCAGGGGTTGAGAACACTGAAGCTTTCTTT

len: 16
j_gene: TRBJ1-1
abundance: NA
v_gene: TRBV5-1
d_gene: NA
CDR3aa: CASSHNRAPLNTEAFF
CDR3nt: TGCGCCAGCAGCCATAACAGGGCTCCCCTGAACACTGAAGCTTTCTTT

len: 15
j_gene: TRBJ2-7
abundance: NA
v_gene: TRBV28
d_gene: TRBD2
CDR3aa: CASSLGLAGLYEQYF
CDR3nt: TGTGCCAGCAGTTTAGGGCTAGCGGGACTCTACGAGCAGTACTTC

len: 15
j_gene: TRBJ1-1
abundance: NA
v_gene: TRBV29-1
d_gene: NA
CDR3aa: CSVAPVEARRTEAFF
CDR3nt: TGCAGCGTGGCTCCAGTGGAAGCAAGGAGAACTGAAGCTTTCTTT

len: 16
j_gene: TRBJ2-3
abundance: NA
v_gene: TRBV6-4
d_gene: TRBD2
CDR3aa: CASSDSISGTEDTQYF
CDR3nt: TGTGCCAGCAGTGACTCGATTAGCGGGACTGAAGATACGCAGTATTTT

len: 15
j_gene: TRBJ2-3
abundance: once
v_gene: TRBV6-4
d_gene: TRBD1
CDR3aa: CASSDGTGETDTQYF
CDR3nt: TGTGCCAGCAGTGACGGGACAGGGGAAACAGATACGCAGTATTTT

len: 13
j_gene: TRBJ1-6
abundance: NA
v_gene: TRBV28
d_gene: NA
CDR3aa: CASSDADGSPLHF
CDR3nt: TGTGCCAGCAGCGACGCGGATGGGTCACCCCTCCACTTT

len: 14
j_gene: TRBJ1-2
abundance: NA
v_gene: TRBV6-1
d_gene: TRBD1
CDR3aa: CASRETGSLYGYTF
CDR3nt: TGTGCCAGCAGAGAGACAGGGTCCCTTTATGGCTACACCTTC

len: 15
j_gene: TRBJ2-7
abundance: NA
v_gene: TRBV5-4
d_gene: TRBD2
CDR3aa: CASSLGTSGNYEQYF
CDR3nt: TGTGCCAGCAGCTTGGGGACTAGCGGGAACTACGAGCAGTACTTC

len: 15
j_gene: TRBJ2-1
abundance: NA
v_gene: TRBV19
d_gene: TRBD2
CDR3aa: CASSIQAGGWNEQFF
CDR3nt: TGTGCCAGTAGTATCCAAGCGGGAGGTTGGAATGAGCAGTTCTTC

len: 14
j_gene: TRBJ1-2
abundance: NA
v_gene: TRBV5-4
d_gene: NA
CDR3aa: CASSSWTANYGYTF
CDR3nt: TGTGCCAGCAGCTCGTGGACAGCTAACTATGGCTACACCTTC

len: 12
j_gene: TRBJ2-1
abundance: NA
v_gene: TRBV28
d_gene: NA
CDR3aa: CASSLEDLEQFF
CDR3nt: TGTGCCAGCAGTTTGGAGGACCTTGAGCAGTTCTTC

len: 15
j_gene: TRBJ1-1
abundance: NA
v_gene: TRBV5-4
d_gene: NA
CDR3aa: CASSLRGQLNTEAFF
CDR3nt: TGTGCCAGCAGCTTGAGAGGACAGCTGAACACTGAAGCTTTCTTT

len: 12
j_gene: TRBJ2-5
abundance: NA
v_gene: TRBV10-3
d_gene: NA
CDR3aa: CAIGAFTETQYF
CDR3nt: TGTGCCATCGGGGCGTTTACGGAGACCCAGTACTTC

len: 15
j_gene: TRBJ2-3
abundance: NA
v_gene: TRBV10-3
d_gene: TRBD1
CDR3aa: CATGGDRESTDTQYF
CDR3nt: TGTGCCACGGGCGGGGACAGGGAAAGCACAGATACGCAGTATTTT